The rows below give T cell receptor beta chains drawn from one sample of a study of human T cells and chemical hapten exposure. From the RACE reads, TCRdb called clonotypes with MiXCR, one entry per CDR3 protein. Found here are around 71,000 distinct CDR3 sequences, over 7.5% of them singletons; the top ten hold 2.5% to 3.5%. The input for sequencing was whole blood, taken in connection with sensitization to the hapten diphenylcyclopropenone (DPC). Receptors originate from a woman in her 40s with alopecia areata. Some clones in this sample may be carry-over from other donors' samples. The CDR3 runs from the conserved cysteine through the conserved F or W.

j_call,v_call,cdr3_aa
TRBJ1-1,TRBV10-3,CAIADSSITLLTTEAFF
TRBJ1-2,TRBV7-2,CASTPLVGRRGGYTF
TRBJ1-5,TRBV7-2,CASSLALPPRSNQPQHF
TRBJ1-3,TRBV7-9,CASSPGTGVGNTIYF
TRBJ2-7,TRBV11-2,CASSGTVPYEQYF
TRBJ2-7,TRBV12-3/TRBV12-4,CASSWDMGGYEQYF
TRBJ1-4,TRBV4-2,CASSQEAAWPATNEKLFF
TRBJ1-5,TRBV6-1,CASSEGAAYQPGFVPSNQPQHF
TRBJ2-2,TRBV5-5,CASSFSQGPNTGELVF
TRBJ2-7,TRBV6-1,CASSEGQGYYSYEQYF
TRBJ2-5,TRBV12-5,CASGLGSAETQYF
TRBJ1-1,TRBV6-2/TRBV6-3,CASSYSRQGEAFF
TRBJ2-3,TRBV24-1,CATSDQISTSGGPTDTQYF
TRBJ2-1,TRBV27,CASSLGESYNEQFF
TRBJ1-2,TRBV7-9,CASSGTGERGYTF
TRBJ1-6,TRBV11-3,CASSLTSFGHMREYNSPLHF
TRBJ1-6,TRBV10-3,CAITQDRGGNSPLHF
TRBJ1-1,TRBV7-9,CASSTTTWATEAFF
TRBJ1-2,TRBV4-3,CASSQDWSANYGYTF
TRBJ2-3,TRBV11-2,CASSFSGTMGDTQYF
TRBJ1-1,TRBV27,CASSFSGRTEAFF
TRBJ2-7,TRBV6-2/TRBV6-3,CASNSQGLEQYF
TRBJ1-4,TRBV20-1,CSARPREPGVEKLFF
TRBJ2-2,TRBV20-1,CSARDWVQGTGELFF
TRBJ2-1,TRBV7-2,CASSRYNEQFF
TRBJ2-7,TRBV28,CASSSGGSPHEQYF
TRBJ2-7,TRBV28,CASTDPTGGEHEQYF
TRBJ1-6,TRBV7-8,CASSPAGKSPLHF
TRBJ1-2,TRBV2,CASSRLPGQGKDYTF
TRBJ2-7,TRBV4-1,CASSRAEDYEQYF
TRBJ2-3,TRBV7-2,CASSWPGQGAADTQYF
TRBJ1-2,TRBV20-1,CSAPTRDSYGYTF
TRBJ1-1,TRBV12-3/TRBV12-4,CASSPGEAFF
TRBJ1-1,TRBV7-9,CASSLSGAYEAFF
TRBJ2-5,TRBV12-3/TRBV12-4,CASIPDGKPGETQYF
TRBJ1-4,TRBV4-3,CASSQEGMEKLFF
TRBJ1-2,TRBV29-1,CSVFAGHGYTF
TRBJ2-7,TRBV2,CASSGWTAGTREQYF
TRBJ2-3,TRBV5-6,CASSLEGDTQYF
TRBJ2-3,TRBV20-1,CSAPGTPWAGEAQYF
TRBJ2-7,TRBV20-1,CSAHSSGSRSSYEQYF
TRBJ2-2,TRBV10-1,CASRPSGTGELFF
TRBJ2-3,TRBV5-1,CAGREGSTDTQYF
TRBJ1-2,TRBV7-2,CASSQQPPGQGEGYTF
TRBJ2-5,TRBV5-1,CASSEPSSRQYF
TRBJ2-5,TRBV11-2,CASSLRGLQQETQYF
TRBJ2-5,TRBV7-8,CASSFRQYQETQYF
TRBJ2-3,TRBV7-2,CASSLSGGADTQYF
TRBJ2-1,TRBV7-2,CASSLGPYNEQFF
TRBJ1-2,TRBV29-1,CSVTMSKNYGYTF
TRBJ2-3,TRBV5-6,CASSLAGSLLTDTQYF
TRBJ2-1,TRBV7-8,CASSLASGGAMNEQFF
TRBJ1-2,TRBV3-1,CASSQGWTGGQGGYTF
TRBJ2-7,TRBV6-6,CASSYTTGGTGEQYF
TRBJ1-3,TRBV30,CAWSNEGNTIYF
TRBJ2-7,TRBV7-2,CASSLDTGSYEQYF
TRBJ1-1,TRBV7-2,CASRQGFGTEAFF
TRBJ2-1,TRBV7-2,CASSYQTGQPRNEQFF
TRBJ2-7,TRBV10-3,CAISEPGEGPAEQYF
TRBJ2-7,TRBV20-1,CSASEPSTYEQYF